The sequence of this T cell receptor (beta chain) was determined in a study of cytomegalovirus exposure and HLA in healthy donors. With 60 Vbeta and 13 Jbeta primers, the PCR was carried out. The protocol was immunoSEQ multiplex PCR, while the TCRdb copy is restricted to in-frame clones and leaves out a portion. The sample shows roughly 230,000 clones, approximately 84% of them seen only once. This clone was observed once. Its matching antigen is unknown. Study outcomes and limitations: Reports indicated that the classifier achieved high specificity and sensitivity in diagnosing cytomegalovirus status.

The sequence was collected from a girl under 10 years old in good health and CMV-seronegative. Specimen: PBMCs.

This CDR3 reads CASSLAQGAYGYTF. DNA for the CDR3: TGTGCCAGCAGCTTGGCACAGGGGGCATATGGCTACACCTTC. The chain employs TRBV5-6 and TRBJ1-2, with 9 bases matching TRBD1. V was pared by 0 bases and J by 5 bases, with 2 bases of the junction left unmatched. From germline, CDR1 is SGHDT and CDR2 YYEEEE. This CDR3 region has 14 residues.